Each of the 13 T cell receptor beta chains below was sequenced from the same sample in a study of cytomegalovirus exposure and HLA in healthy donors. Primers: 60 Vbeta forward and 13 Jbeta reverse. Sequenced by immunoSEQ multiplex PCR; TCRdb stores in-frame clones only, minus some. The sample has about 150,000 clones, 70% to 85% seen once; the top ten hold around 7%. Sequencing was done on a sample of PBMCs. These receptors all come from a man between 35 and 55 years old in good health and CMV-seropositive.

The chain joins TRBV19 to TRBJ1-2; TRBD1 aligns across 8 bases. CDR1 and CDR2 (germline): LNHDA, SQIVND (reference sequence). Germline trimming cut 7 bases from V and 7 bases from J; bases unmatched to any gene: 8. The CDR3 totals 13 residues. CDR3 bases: TGTGCCAGTACTGGGACAGGACTACGTGGCTACACCTTC. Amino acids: CASTGTGLRGYTF.

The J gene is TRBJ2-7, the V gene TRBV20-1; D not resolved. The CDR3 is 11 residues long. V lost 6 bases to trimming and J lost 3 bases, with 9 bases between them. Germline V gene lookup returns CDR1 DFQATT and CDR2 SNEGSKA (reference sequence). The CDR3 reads CSAINNYEQYF. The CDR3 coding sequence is TGCAGTGCCATTAACAACTACGAGCAGTACTTC.

The CDR3 nucleotides are TGTGCCATCAGTGAGGCGACCCGGGAACACATTTCCTACAATGAGCAGTTCTTC. Protein sequence: CAISEATREHISYNEQFF. The chain links TRBV10-3 to TRBJ2-1; tentatively, D is TRBD2 (5 bases). Germline loops: CDR1 ENHRY, CDR2 SYGVKD. Trimming pared 2 bases from V and 1 base from J, leaving 18 bases between. The length of the CDR3 is 18 residues.

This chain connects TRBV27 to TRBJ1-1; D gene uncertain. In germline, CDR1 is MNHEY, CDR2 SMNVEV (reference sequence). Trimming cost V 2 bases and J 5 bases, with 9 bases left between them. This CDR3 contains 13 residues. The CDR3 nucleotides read TGTGCCAGCAGTTTAACGGGAAGGACTGAAGCTTTCTTT. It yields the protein CASSLTGRTEAFF.

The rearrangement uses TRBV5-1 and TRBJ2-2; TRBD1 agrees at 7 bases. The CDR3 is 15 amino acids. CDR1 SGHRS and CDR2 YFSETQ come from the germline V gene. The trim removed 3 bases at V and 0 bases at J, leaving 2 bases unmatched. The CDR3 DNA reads TGCGCCAGCAGCTGGGGGACAGCGAACACCGGGGAGCTGTTTTTT. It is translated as CASSWGTANTGELFF.

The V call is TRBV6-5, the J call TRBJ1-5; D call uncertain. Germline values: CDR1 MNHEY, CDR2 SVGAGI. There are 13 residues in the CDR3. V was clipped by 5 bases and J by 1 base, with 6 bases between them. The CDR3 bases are TGTGCCAGCAGTACTCCGAGCAATCAGCCCCAGCATTTT. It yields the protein CASSTPSNQPQHF.

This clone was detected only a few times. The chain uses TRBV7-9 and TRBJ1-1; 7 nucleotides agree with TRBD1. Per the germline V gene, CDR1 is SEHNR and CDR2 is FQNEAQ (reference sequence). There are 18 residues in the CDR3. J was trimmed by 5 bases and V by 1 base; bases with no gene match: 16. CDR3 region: CASSLGLGGRGEKTEAFF. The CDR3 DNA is TGTGCCAGCAGCTTAGGGCTAGGGGGCAGAGGGGAGAAGACTGAAGCTTTCTTT.

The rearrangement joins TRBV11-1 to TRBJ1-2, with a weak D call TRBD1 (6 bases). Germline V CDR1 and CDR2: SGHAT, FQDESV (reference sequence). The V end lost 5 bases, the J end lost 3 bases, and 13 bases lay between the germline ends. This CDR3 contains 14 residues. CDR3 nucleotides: TGTGCCAGCAGCGTGACAGGTCGGCACTATGGCTACACCTTC. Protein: CASSVTGRHYGYTF.

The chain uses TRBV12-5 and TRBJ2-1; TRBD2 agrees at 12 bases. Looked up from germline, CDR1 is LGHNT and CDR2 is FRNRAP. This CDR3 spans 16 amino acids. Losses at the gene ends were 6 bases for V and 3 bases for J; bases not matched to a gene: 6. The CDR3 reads CASGPSLAGGYNEQFF. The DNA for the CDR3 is TGTGCTAGTGGCCCTTCACTAGCGGGAGGCTACAATGAGCAGTTCTTC. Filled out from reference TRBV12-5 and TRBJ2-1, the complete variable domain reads DARVTQTPRHKVTEMGQEVTMRCQPILGHNTVFWYRQTMMQGLELLAYFRNRAPLDDSGMPKDRFSAEMPDATLATLKIQPSEPRDSAVYFCASGPSLAGGYNEQFFGPGTRLTVL.

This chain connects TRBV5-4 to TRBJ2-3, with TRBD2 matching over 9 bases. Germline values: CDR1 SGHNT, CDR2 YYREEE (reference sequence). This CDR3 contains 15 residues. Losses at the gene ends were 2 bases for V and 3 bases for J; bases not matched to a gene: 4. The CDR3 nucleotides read TGTGCCAGCAGCTTTCCTCTAGCGGGAACAGATACGCAGTATTTT. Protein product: CASSFPLAGTDTQYF. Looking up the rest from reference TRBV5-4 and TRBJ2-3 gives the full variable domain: ETGVTQSPTHLIKTRGQQVTLRCSSQSGHNTVSWYQQALGQGPQFIFQYYREEENGRGNFPPRFSGLQFPNYSSELNVNALELDDSALYLCASSFPLAGTDTQYFGPGTRLTVL.

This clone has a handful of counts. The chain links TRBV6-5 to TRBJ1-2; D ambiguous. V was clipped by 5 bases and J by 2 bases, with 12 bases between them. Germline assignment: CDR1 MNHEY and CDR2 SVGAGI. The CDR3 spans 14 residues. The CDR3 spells CASSEPSGNYGYTF. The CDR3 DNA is TGTGCCAGCAGTGAACCGAGCGGAAACTATGGCTACACCTTC.

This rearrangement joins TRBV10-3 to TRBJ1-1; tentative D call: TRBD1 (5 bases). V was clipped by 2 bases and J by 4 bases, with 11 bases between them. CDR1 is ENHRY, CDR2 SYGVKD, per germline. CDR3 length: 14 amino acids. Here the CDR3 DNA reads TGTGCCATCAGTGAGATCTTAGGGGTCACTGAAGCTTTCTTT. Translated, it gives CAISEILGVTEAFF.

CDR3: CASSQERDSDTQYF. CDR3 sequence (DNA): TGCGCCAGCAGCCAAGAGCGGGACTCAGATACGCAGTATTTT. This chain joins TRBV4-1 and TRBJ2-3; D is possibly TRBD2 (6 bases). The germline V gene encodes CDR1 MGHRA and CDR2 YSYEKL. Trimming took off 0 bases at V and 4 bases at J, with 8 bases between the two ends. The CDR3 totals 14 residues.